A single sample gave rise to the 12 T cell receptor beta chains below, sequenced in a study of T cells in localized non-small cell lung cancer (dated by TCRdb to between 2020 and 2021). Libraries were built with the immunoSEQ multiplex PCR assay. TCRdb holds this immuneACCESS table with in-frame rearrangements only. Some clones are missing; in checked studies, unresolved V genes explain under half, and the rest has no known cause. Within this sample are 100,000 to 150,000 clones, with approximately 88% of them counted one time only. The top ten clonotypes cover approximately 1.7% of the sample. The material sequenced was peripheral blood, taken before any cancer treatment. These receptor sequences come from a female donor at least 60 years old with stage I lung adenocarcinoma.

This chain joins TRBV5-1 and TRBJ2-3; D perhaps matches TRBD1 (6 bases). Trimming pared 7 bases from V and 5 bases from J, leaving 17 bases between. The V gene's germline CDR1 is SGHRS and CDR2 YFSETQ. The CDR3 runs to 14 residues. The CDR3 nucleotides read TGCGCCAGCGGGGGCAGGGGAGTTGAAGATACGCAGTATTTT. It specifies CASGGRGVEDTQYF.

The chain joins TRBV2 to TRBJ2-2; D might be TRBD1 (6 bases). The V end was cut by 6 bases, the J end by 4 bases, with 12 bases between. Germline assignment: CDR1 SNHLY and CDR2 FYNNEI. This CDR3 contains 14 residues. The DNA of the CDR3 is TGTGCCAGCAGATCCGGGACAATCACCGGGGAGCTGTTTTTT. Its translation: CASRSGTITGELFF.

The chain recombines TRBV28 with TRBJ1-4; tentatively, D is TRBD1 (5 bases). Between the trimmed V and J ends, which lost 6 bases and 7 bases, there was a span of 12 bases. CDR1 and CDR2 (germline): MDHEN, SYDVKM. The CDR3 runs 13 residues. The CDR3 spells CASRLGLGEKLFF. The CDR3 DNA reads as TGTGCCAGCAGACTGGGACTAGGTGAAAAACTGTTTTTT. Using reference TRBV28 and TRBJ1-4 for the parts outside the CDR3, the full variable domain is DVKVTQSSRYLVKRTGEKVFLECVQDMDHENMFWYRQDPGLGLRLIYFSYDVKMKEKGDIPEGYSVSREKKERFSLILESASTNQTSMYLCASRLGLGEKLFFGSGTQLSVL.

The rearrangement uses TRBV4-2 and TRBJ1-2; 9 nucleotides match TRBD1. The CDR3 sequence is 17 residues long. V dropped 1 base and J dropped 4; count of bases not matched to a gene: 10. Germline V gene sequence: CDR1 LGHNA, CDR2 YNFKEQ. The CDR3 DNA reads TGTGCCAGCAGCCAAGTGGGACAGGGTATCGATTCCTATGGCTACACCTTC. This sequence encodes CASSQVGQGIDSYGYTF.

In this sample, this clone turned up a few times. The V and J genes are TRBV7-3 and TRBJ2-1, with TRBD2 matching 16 bases. The CDR3 has 17 residues. Per the germline V gene, CDR1 is SGHTA and CDR2 is FQGTGA. After removal of 5 bases from V and 8 bases from J, the junction contained 9 bases not matched to a gene. The CDR3 loop reads CASSPGPGLAGGYEQFF. CDR3 bases: TGTGCCAGCAGCCCAGGACCGGGACTAGCGGGAGGGTATGAGCAGTTCTTC.

The chain couples TRBV18 to TRBJ2-7, with D possibly matching TRBD1 (6 bases). Germline values: CDR1 KGHSH, CDR2 LQKENI. The CDR3 length is 14 residues. V was clipped by 2 bases and J by 0 bases, with 8 bases between them. The CDR3 loop is CASSPTQGSYEQYF. The CDR3 DNA follows: TGTGCCAGCTCACCAACACAGGGCTCCTACGAGCAGTACTTC.

V usage is TRBV18 and J usage is TRBJ2-1; a possible D gene is TRBD1 (6 bases). This CDR3 spans 17 amino acids. The germline CDR1 and CDR2 sequences are KGHSH and LQKENI. Trimming shortened V by 0 bases and J by 4 bases, and 16 bases separated the two germline ends. In DNA, the CDR3 is TGTGCCAGCTCACCACCCAGCCTAGGGGGAGCTTACAATGAGCAGTTCTTC. It is translated as CASSPPSLGGAYNEQFF.

The rearrangement joins TRBV2 to TRBJ2-2; tentatively, D is TRBD2 (5 bases). V dropped 7 bases and J dropped 0 bases, with 12 bases sitting between them. The CDR3 has 15 amino acids. From germline, CDR1 is SNHLY and CDR2 FYNNEI. The CDR3 region is CASIGIATNTGELFF. The CDR3 bases are TGTGCCAGCATCGGGATAGCCACGAACACCGGGGAGCTGTTTTTT. The full variable domain, in which reference TRBV2 and TRBJ2-2 provide the parts outside the CDR3, is EPEVTQTPSHQVTQMGQEVILRCVPISNHLYFYWYRQILGQKVEFLVSFYNNEISEKSEIFDDQFSVERPDGSNFTLKIRSTKLEDSAMYFCASIGIATNTGELFFGEGSRLTVL.

The V gene is TRBV2, the J gene TRBJ2-3; maybe TRBD1 (5 bases). The CDR3 is 11 residues long. Germline lookup yields CDR1 SNHLY and CDR2 FYNNEI. Trimming removed 6 bases from V and 4 bases from J, with 5 bases in between. This chain's CDR3 is CASRTADTQYF. The CDR3 nucleotides are TGTGCCAGCAGGACAGCAGATACGCAGTATTTT.

This chain joins TRBV9 and TRBJ2-3; possible D gene TRBD2, 7 bases. Germline V gives CDR1 SGDLS, CDR2 YYNGEE. The CDR3 has 14 residues. The V end was cut by 6 bases, the J end by 14 bases, with 25 bases between. In nucleotides, the CDR3 is TGTGCCAGCAACCAGGACATAGGGGGGGGTTTCTTGTATTTT. Translation: CASNQDIGGGFLYF.

The table lists this clone with a count of one. V and J are TRBV5-1 and TRBJ2-7, with 8 bases fitting TRBD2. This CDR3 is built from 16 residues. V lost 2 bases, J lost 2 bases, and 9 bases stayed unmatched. Germline V gives CDR1 SGHRS, CDR2 YFSETQ. The DNA of the CDR3 is TGCGCCAGCAGCTTTGAGATGGCGGGAGGTCCCTACGAGCAGTACTTC. This translates into CASSFEMAGGPYEQYF.

This clone was detected only once. The chain carries TRBV19 and TRBJ2-3, with 7 positions matching TRBD2. CDR3 size: 15 residues. V trimming: 5 bases; J trimming: 4 bases; junction bases outside the gene matches: 9. Germline CDR1 is LNHDA and CDR2 is SQIVND (reference sequence). This chain's CDR3 is CASSFQALAADTQYF. In DNA, the CDR3 is TGTGCCAGTAGTTTCCAAGCGCTAGCGGCAGATACGCAGTATTTT. Full variable domain (missing parts from reference TRBV19 and TRBJ2-3): DGGITQSPKYLFRKEGQNVTLSCEQNLNHDAMYWYRQDPGQGLRLIYYSQIVNDFQKGDIAEGYSVSREKKESFPLTVTSAQKNPTAFYLCASSFQALAADTQYFGPGTRLTVL.